The rows below give T cell receptor beta chains drawn from one sample of a study of type 1 regulatory T cells. No antigen is known for these receptors. Each CDR3 protein is one row after TCRdb ran MiXCR on the reads. This table holds tens of thousands of distinct CDR3 sequences, around 20% found once. The source material was cultured type 1 regulatory T (Tr1) cells, either the whole culture or a sorted fraction (not recorded which). The receptors derive from a human donor in good health. The CDR3 runs from the conserved cysteine through the conserved F or W. D genes are given only for firm matches. Some rows mark clone size as missing; the rest say once, few, many or name a class of expanded clone.

j_gene,d_gene,len,v_gene,abundance,CDR3aa,CDR3nt
TRBJ2-1,-,15,TRBV20-1,-,CSARDVENSYNEQFF,TGCAGTGCTAGAGACGTAGAAAACTCCTACAATGAGCAGTTCTTC
TRBJ2-4,TRBD1,13,TRBV20-1,few,CSAKDRGPDIQYF,TGCAGTGCTAAGGACAGGGGGCCGGACATTCAGTACTTC
TRBJ2-1,-,12,TRBV5-1,many,CASSSGLAEQFF,TGCGCCAGCAGCTCCGGACTGGCTGAGCAGTTCTTC
TRBJ1-5,-,13,TRBV5-1,few,CASSWDSNQPQHF,TGCGCCAGCAGCTGGGATAGCAATCAGCCCCAGCATTTT
TRBJ2-6,-,12,TRBV7-2,few,CASSLGANVLTF,TGTGCCAGCAGCCTTGGGGCCAACGTCCTGACTTTC
TRBJ1-5,-,12,TRBV12-3/TRBV12-4,few,CASSLSAQPQHF,TGTGCCAGCAGCCTAAGTGCCCAGCCCCAGCATTTT
TRBJ1-6,TRBD1,15,TRBV30,-,CAWRTGASNRSPLHF,TGTGCCTGGAGAACAGGGGCTTCGAACAGGTCACCCCTCCACTTT
TRBJ1-3,-,15,TRBV7-2,-,CASSLNVQTGNTIYF,TGTGCCAGCAGCTTAAACGTCCAGACTGGAAACACCATATATTTT
TRBJ1-3,-,14,TRBV7-2,few,CASSFTGDGNTIYF,TGTGCCAGCAGCTTCACCGGGGACGGAAACACCATATATTTT
TRBJ1-5,TRBD1,14,TRBV20-1,few,CSAKQGMGSQPQHF,TGCAGTGCCAAACAGGGGATGGGTAGTCAGCCCCAGCATTTT
TRBJ2-5,TRBD2,15,TRBV6-2/TRBV6-3,-,CASSIGTSGSGTQYF,TGTGCCAGCAGCATCGGGACTAGCGGTTCGGGGACCCAGTACTTC
TRBJ2-3,-,15,TRBV7-9,once,CASSLDRKSTDTQYF,TGTGCCAGCAGCTTAGATAGGAAGAGCACAGATACGCAGTATTTT
TRBJ2-3,TRBD1,16,TRBV5-1,-,CASSLAKDRVRNTQYF,TGCGCCAGCAGCTTGGCCAAGGACAGGGTTAGAAATACGCAGTATTTT
TRBJ2-7,-,14,TRBV5-1,-,CASSLERKGYEQYF,TGCGCCAGCAGCTTGGAAAGAAAGGGCTACGAGCAGTACTTC
TRBJ2-1,TRBD2,15,TRBV19,-,CASSIRSLAGNEQFF,TGTGCCAGTAGTATTAGGAGTCTAGCGGGAAATGAGCAGTTCTTC
TRBJ1-3,-,14,TRBV10-3,few,CAISGTDTGNTIYF,TGTGCCATCAGTGGGACAGACACTGGAAACACCATATATTTT
TRBJ2-3,-,15,TRBV12-3/TRBV12-4,few,CASHTREKPTDTQYF,TGTGCCAGCCATACAAGGGAAAAACCCACAGATACGCAGTATTTT
TRBJ2-7,-,15,TRBV6-5,few,CASSARQGWSREQYF,TGTGCCAGCAGCGCCAGGCAGGGTTGGTCTAGGGAGCAGTACTTC
TRBJ2-3,-,13,TRBV7-2,many,CASTSTHGDTQYF,TGTGCCAGCACCTCGACCCATGGAGATACGCAGTATTTT
TRBJ2-3,-,14,TRBV7-3,few,CASSSDRNTDTQYF,TGTGCCAGCAGCTCAGACAGAAACACAGATACGCAGTATTTT
TRBJ2-1,TRBD1,14,TRBV7-7,few,CASSWGQGEGEQFF,TGTGCTAGCAGCTGGGGACAGGGGGAGGGTGAGCAGTTCTTC
TRBJ2-1,TRBD2,14,TRBV20-1,-,CSAPPWGGRNEQFF,TGCAGTGCCCCCCCCTGGGGCGGGAGGAATGAGCAGTTCTTC
TRBJ1-1,-,14,TRBV5-1,-,CASSLDPLSTEAFF,TGCGCCAGCAGCCTGGACCCGCTGAGCACTGAAGCTTTCTTT
TRBJ2-5,-,15,TRBV7-8,-,CASSPRKGGRETQYF,TGTGCCAGCAGCCCCCGTAAGGGGGGAAGGGAGACCCAGTACTTC
TRBJ2-3,TRBD2,14,TRBV12-3/TRBV12-4,few,CASRTGTRPDTQYF,TGTGCCAGCAGGACCGGGACTAGACCAGATACGCAGTATTTT
TRBJ1-2,TRBD1,13,TRBV2,-,CASRPDRDLGYTF,TGTGCCAGCAGGCCGGACAGGGACCTTGGCTACACCTTC
TRBJ2-1,TRBD2,18,TRBV5-1,-,CASSLISSGRASGNEQFF,TGCGCCAGCAGCTTGATATCTAGCGGGAGGGCCTCCGGCAATGAGCAGTTCTTC
TRBJ2-1,TRBD2,13,TRBV11-2,many,CASSPRLAGVEFF,TGTGCCAGCAGCCCCCGACTAGCGGGAGTGGAGTTCTTC
TRBJ2-5,TRBD1,15,TRBV20-1,many,CSATNPGTAKETQYF,TGCAGTGCAACAAACCCCGGGACAGCAAAAGAGACCCAGTACTTC
TRBJ1-5,-,15,TRBV7-2,-,CASSSTGSSNQPQHF,TGTGCCAGCAGCTCAACAGGGTCAAGCAATCAGCCCCAGCATTTT
TRBJ1-3,-,17,TRBV20-1,-,CSARDGRAITSGNTIYF,TGCAGTGCTAGAGATGGCAGAGCAATCACCTCTGGAAACACCATATATTTT
TRBJ2-1,-,22,TRBV7-6,few,CASSLTVGGAGGRSAPTYQQFF,TGTGCCAGCAGCTTAACGGTTGGGGGAGCGGGTGGGCGGAGTGCCCCTACCTATCAGCAGTTCTTC
TRBJ1-1,-,13,TRBV15,few,CATRTGTNTEAFF,TGTGCCACCAGAACCGGGACGAACACTGAAGCTTTCTTT
TRBJ2-5,-,16,TRBV5-1,-,CASSYGTGSREETQYF,TGCGCCAGCAGTTATGGGACGGGAAGCCGGGAGGAGACCCAGTACTTC
TRBJ2-3,TRBD2,17,TRBV7-9,-,CASSPWTSGRSADTQYF,TGTGCCAGCAGCCCATGGACTAGCGGCCGGTCAGCAGATACGCAGTATTTT
TRBJ1-1,-,15,TRBV4-2,-,CASSHQGGGDTEAFF,TGTGCCAGCAGCCACCAGGGCGGAGGGGACACTGAAGCTTTCTTT
TRBJ2-1,TRBD2,12,TRBV3-1,-,CASSTSTSEQFF,TGTGCCAGCAGCACCTCGACTAGCGAGCAGTTCTTC
TRBJ2-3,-,13,TRBV4-2,-,CASSQPPLAAQYF,TGTGCCAGCAGCCAGCCTCCATTAGCGGCTCAGTATTTT
TRBJ2-1,-,11,TRBV20-1,-,CSARDHGVKFF,TGCAGTGCTAGAGATCATGGAGTGAAGTTCTTC
TRBJ2-3,-,15,TRBV5-1,-,CASSLGSSGTDTQYF,TGCGCCAGCAGCTTGGGGTCTAGCGGCACAGATACGCAGTATTTT
TRBJ2-2,-,14,TRBV11-2,-,CASSSSAGTPRTVF,TGTGCCAGCAGCTCCTCTGCGGGGACCCCGCGGACGGTTTTT
TRBJ2-1,-,14,TRBV12-3/TRBV12-4,-,CASTREWGDNEQFF,TGTGCCAGCACTAGGGAGTGGGGAGACAATGAGCAGTTCTTC
TRBJ2-3,-,14,TRBV7-2,-,CASSPQRSTDTQYF,TGTGCCAGCAGCCCCCAGCGGAGCACAGATACGCAGTATTTT
TRBJ2-3,-,14,TRBV12-3/TRBV12-4,-,CASSRRGLSDTQYF,TGTGCCAGCAGTAGACGGGGGTTATCAGATACGCAGTATTTT
TRBJ1-2,-,10,TRBV29-1,-,CSVHNYGYTF,TGCAGCGTGCATAACTATGGCTACACCTTC
TRBJ1-3,-,18,TRBV7-2,-,CASSLERARPSSGNTIYF,TGTGCCAGCAGCTTAGAGAGGGCAAGGCCCAGCTCTGGAAACACCATATATTTT
TRBJ1-1,-,15,TRBV15,-,CATSGHTNARTEAFF,TGTGCCACCAGCGGACATACAAATGCCAGGACTGAAGCTTTCTTT
TRBJ2-3,-,13,TRBV5-1,few,CASSSSSTDTQYF,TGCGCCAGCAGCTCAAGTAGCACAGATACGCAGTATTTT
TRBJ2-5,-,13,TRBV7-9,few,CASSGRVRGTQYF,TGTGCCAGCAGCGGCAGGGTCCGGGGGACCCAGTACTTC
TRBJ2-7,-,13,TRBV3-1,once,CASSQVASYEQYF,TGTGCCAGCAGCCAAGTTGCCTCCTACGAGCAGTACTTC